This TCR beta chain was captured by sequencing in a study of blood T cell repertoires in COVID-19. Authors' data handling: Reference gene primer amplification gave estimated nucleated cell counts. Generated by immunoSEQ multiplex PCR, the TCRdb table keeps only in-frame clones and is missing some. Clone size and V and J calls were adopted from that table, with D and trimming inferred from the DNA. The data show about 20,000 clones, 89% seen once. The CDR3 covers 19 residues. CDR1 is LNHDA, CDR2 SQIVND, per germline (reference sequence). Losses at the gene ends were 6 bases for V and 4 bases for J; bases not matched to a gene: 24.

The specimen sequenced was peripheral blood. The chain joins TRBV19 to TRBJ2-7; 7 bases are a match to TRBD1. The receptor was isolated from a human donor with active COVID-19. The donor label of this sample is uncertain. The DNA of the CDR3 is TGTGCCAGTAGCTTCCTTCCGACAGGGTCTGGAAGCGGCAGATACGAGCAGTACTTC. This sequence encodes CASSFLPTGSGSGRYEQYF.